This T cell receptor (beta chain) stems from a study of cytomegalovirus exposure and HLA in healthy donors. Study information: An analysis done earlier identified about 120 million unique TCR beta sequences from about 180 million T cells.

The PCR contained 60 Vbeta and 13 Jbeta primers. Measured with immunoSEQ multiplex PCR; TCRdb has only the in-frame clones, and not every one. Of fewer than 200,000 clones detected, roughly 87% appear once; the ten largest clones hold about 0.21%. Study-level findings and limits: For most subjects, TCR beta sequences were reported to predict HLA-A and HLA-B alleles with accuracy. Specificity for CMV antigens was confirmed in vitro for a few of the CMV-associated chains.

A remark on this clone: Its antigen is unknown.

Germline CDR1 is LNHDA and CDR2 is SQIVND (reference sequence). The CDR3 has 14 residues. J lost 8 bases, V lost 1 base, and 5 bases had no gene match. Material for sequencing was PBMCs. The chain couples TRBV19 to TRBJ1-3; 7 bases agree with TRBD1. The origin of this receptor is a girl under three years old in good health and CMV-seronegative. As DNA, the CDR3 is TGTGCCAGTAGTATAGTGTACAGGGGAGACACCATATATTTT. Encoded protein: CASSIVYRGDTIYF.